The sample holds many counts of the clone carrying this TCR beta chain. Its cognate antigen is unknown. Within the library, unique molecular identifiers were attached to each individual cDNA molecule. TCRdb reprocessed the RACE reads with MiXCR, giving one entry per CDR3 protein. Of about 350,000 distinct CDR3 sequences in the sample, roughly 6% were seen once. The sample comes from a study of human T cells and chemical hapten exposure. Looking at the study overall: All through the approximately 22-week study, the scalp of each patient received diphenylcyclopropenone doses weekly. Patch tests put 0.01% DPC on the upper back, and the results were checked at 6 days.

Time point given: patch test 2, 6 weeks after DPC sensitization. Sample treatment: therapeutic diphenylcyclopropenone sensitization with weekly scalp DPC. Germline-derived CDR1 and CDR2 are SGHTA and FQGNSA. Trimming removed 1 base from V and 0 bases from J, with 7 bases in between. This CDR3 spans 15 amino acids. The study, taken as a whole, reports: Among TCRs, those above 1 in 1000 frequency were unaffected by DPC sensitization.

Material: whole blood, obtained in connection with sensitization to the hapten diphenylcyclopropenone (DPC). The chain combines TRBV7-2 with TRBJ1-3; unclear D gene. This sequence originates from a woman between 18 and 30 years old with alopecia areata. Some clones in this sample may be carry-over from other donors' samples. CDR3 sequence (DNA): TGTGCCAGCAGCTTAGGCGGGAGCTCTGGAAACACCATATATTTT. Its protein product is CASSLGGSSGNTIYF.